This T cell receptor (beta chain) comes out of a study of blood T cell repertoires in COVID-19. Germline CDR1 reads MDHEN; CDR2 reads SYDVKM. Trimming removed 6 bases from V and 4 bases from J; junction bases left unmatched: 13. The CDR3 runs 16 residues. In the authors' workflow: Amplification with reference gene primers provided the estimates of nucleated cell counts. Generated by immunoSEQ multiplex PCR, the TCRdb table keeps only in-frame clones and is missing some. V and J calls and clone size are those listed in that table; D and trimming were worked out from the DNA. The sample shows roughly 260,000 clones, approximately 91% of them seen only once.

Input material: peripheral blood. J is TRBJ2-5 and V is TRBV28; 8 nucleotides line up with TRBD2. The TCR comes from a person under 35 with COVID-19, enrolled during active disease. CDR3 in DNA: TGTGCCAGCAGCCTACCGGGGGGGCAGGTCGGAGAGACCCAGTACTTC. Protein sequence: CASSLPGGQVGETQYF.